Listed here are 31 T cell receptor beta chains from one sample, sequenced in a study of T-cell reconstitution after alpha-beta-depleted transplantation in children (dated by TCRdb to the mid-2010s). Per the publication, the treatment or condition label means: allogeneic hematopoietic cell transplantation with graft depleted of TCRalphabeta T cells and CD19 B cells. Libraries were constructed by PCR. The reads were generated on an Illumina HiSeq 2500. TCR libraries were prepared with molecular barcoding, using unique molecular identifiers to normalize TCRbeta repertoire quantification. TCRdb took the public reads, trimmed them with fastp at Q25, ran MiXCR for clone calling and kept in-frame beta chains. Every distinct CDR3 protein forms one entry, paired with its most common genes and DNA. This sample holds some 200,000 distinct CDR3 sequences; about 8.2% were observed only once. The leading ten clones occupy 35% of the sample.

This material consisted of PBMCs, mostly from graft donor cells, taken 360 days after TCRalphabeta/CD19-depleted stem cell transplant. Receptors were obtained from a male patient aged 2 to 9 who had a stem cell transplant for acute myeloid leukemia, so the T cells may come from the graft donor.

This clonotype was seen a handful of times. The chain joins TRBV29-1 to TRBJ2-7; D possibly matches TRBD1 or TRBD2 (5 bases each). Germline CDR1 is SQVTM and CDR2 is ANQGSEA. The germline V and J ends were trimmed by 3 bases and 5 bases, with 14 bases remaining between them. This CDR3 contains 13 residues. The CDR3 here is CSVERGRGNEQYF. The CDR3 nucleotides read TGCAGCGTTGAGAGGGGACGGGGAAACGAGCAGTACTTC.

This clonotype was found a few times. This chain joins TRBV6-5 and TRBJ2-7, with D hard to call. Deletions cut 2 bases from V and 0 bases from J, with 11 bases between. Germline lookup yields CDR1 MNHEY and CDR2 SVGAGI. CDR3 length equals 15 residues. The CDR3 nucleotides read TGTGCCAGCAGTTACATGCAGGCGAGCTCCTACGAGCAGTACTTC. Translating gives CASSYMQASSYEQYF.

This clonotype was observed a few times. The junction departs from germline at one end; a sequencing error may be responsible. CDR3 sequence: CCAREAYQTRDTFGAGHGYTF. The CDR3 coding sequence is TGCTGTGCTAGAGAAGCCTACCAAACCCGGGACACTTTTGGGGCCGGGCATGGCTACACCTTC. The chain has TRBV20-1 and TRBJ1-2; the D gene is possibly TRBD1 (6 bases). In germline, CDR1 is DFQATT, CDR2 SNEGSKA (reference sequence). The CDR3 totals 21 residues.

This clonotype showed up many times. The V call is TRBV5-1, the J call TRBJ2-1; TRBD2 matches at 9 bases. The CDR3 consists of 18 residues. V lost 0 bases to trimming and J lost 2 bases; unmatched junction nucleotides: 9. Germline lookup yields CDR1 SGHRS and CDR2 YFSETQ. CDR3 sequence (DNA): TGCGCCAGCAGCTTGGTACCGGGTAGCGGGAGAACCTACAATGAGCAGTTCTTC. Residues: CASSLVPGSGRTYNEQFF.

In its sample, this clonotype was seen a few times. The chain links TRBV5-1 to TRBJ2-1; perhaps TRBD2 as D (6 bases). Germline assignment: CDR1 SGHRS and CDR2 YFSETQ. Trimming took 0 bases from V and 0 from J, leaving 13 bases between them. This CDR3 is 17 amino acids long. The chain's CDR3 is CASSLDGSPSSYNEQFF. CDR3 nucleotides: TGCGCCAGCAGCTTGGACGGGAGTCCAAGCTCCTACAATGAGCAGTTCTTC. Full variable domain (remainder filled in from reference TRBV5-1 and TRBJ2-1): KAGVTQTPRYLIKTRGQQVTLSCSPISGHRSVSWYQQTPGQGLQFLFEYFSETQRNKGNFPGRFSGRQFSNSRSEMNVSTLELGDSALYLCASSLDGSPSSYNEQFFGPGTRLTVL.

This clonotype was picked up many times. This CDR3 is CSVITNTDTQYF. CDR3 in DNA: TGCAGCGTTATTACGAACACAGATACGCAGTATTTT. The chain recombines TRBV29-1 with TRBJ2-3; D gene ambiguous. V lost 5 bases to trimming and J lost 2 bases, with 8 bases between them. The CDR3 loop spans 12 amino acids. Germline-derived CDR1 and CDR2 are SQVTM and ANQGSEA.

Many counts were recorded for this clonotype. CDR3 bases: TGCGCCAGCAGCCAAGGTATTAGCTACTACAATGAGCAGTTCTTC. Translating gives CASSQGISYYNEQFF. The chain has TRBV4-3 and TRBJ2-1; D is undetermined. Trimming removed 1 base at V and 3 bases at J, with 10 bases between. CDR1 LGHNA and CDR2 YSLEER come from the germline V gene. This CDR3 has 15 amino acids.

This clonotype was recorded at least ten times. The chain employs TRBV5-5 and TRBJ2-1; no definite D call. The germline V and J ends were trimmed by 4 bases and 5 bases, with 13 bases remaining between them. The length of the CDR3 is 14 residues. Germline assignment: CDR1 SGHKS and CDR2 YYEKEE (reference sequence). The CDR3 sequence: CASSLQEVHNEQFF. CDR3 sequence (DNA): TGTGCCAGCAGCCTGCAAGAGGTCCACAATGAGCAGTTCTTC.

In its sample, this clonotype was seen once. The chain couples TRBV5-1 to TRBJ2-5; D gene ambiguous. V lost 7 bases and J 2 bases, leaving 12 bases between the germline ends. The CDR3 is 13 residues long. Germline CDR1 reads SGHRS; CDR2 reads YFSETQ. The CDR3 reads CASSVQLQETQYF. The CDR3 DNA reads TGCGCCAGCTCCGTACAGCTACAAGAGACCCAGTACTTC.

The rearrangement joins TRBV14 to TRBJ2-7; no reliable D call. The CDR3 extends over 16 amino acids. Trimming removed 1 base from V and 4 bases from J, with 17 bases in between. CDR1 and CDR2 from the germline V gene are SGHDN and FVKESK. The CDR3 reads CASSQGANSFYYEQYF. CDR3 nucleotide sequence: TGTGCCAGCAGCCAAGGAGCCAACTCCTTCTATTACGAGCAGTACTTC.

This clonotype has at least ten counts. The chain links TRBV5-1 to TRBJ1-1, with a weak D call TRBD1 (5 bases). The CDR3 contains 14 residues. The germline gives CDR1 SGHRS, CDR2 YFSETQ. Trimming took off 3 bases at V and 1 base at J, with 10 bases between the two ends. The CDR3 DNA reads as TGCGCCAGCAGCTGGGACCAAGGGAACACTGAAGCTTTCTTT. Translating it yields CASSWDQGNTEAFF.

The sample holds many counts of this clonotype. This chain uses TRBV20-1 with TRBJ2-7; 8 nucleotides align to TRBD1. The CDR3 totals 14 residues. Germline trimming cut 2 bases from V and 2 bases from J; bases unmatched to any gene: 5. CDR1 DFQATT and CDR2 SNEGSKA come from the germline V gene (reference sequence). CDR3 bases: TGCAGTGCTAGAAGGACAGGGATCGCCTACGAGCAGTACTTC. Its protein product is CSARRTGIAYEQYF.

This clonotype was counted at least ten times. This sequence joins TRBV9 and TRBJ2-5; 7 nucleotides match TRBD2. Trimming removed 3 bases from V and 7 bases from J; junction bases left unmatched: 6. CDR1 and CDR2 from the germline V gene are SGDLS and YYNGEE. This CDR3 has 13 residues. The CDR3 is CASSAPTSRTQYF. CDR3 nucleotides: TGTGCCAGCAGCGCACCGACTAGCAGGACCCAGTACTTC.

The rearrangement uses TRBV12-3 or TRBV12-4 and TRBJ2-1, with D perhaps matching TRBD2 (6 bases). Trimming pared 5 bases from V and 7 bases from J, leaving 27 bases between. There are 18 residues in the CDR3. The CDR3 loop reads CASSPTAGLIPLLNEQFF. CDR3 nucleotide sequence: TGTGCCAGCAGTCCAACCGCGGGACTTATACCCCTACTTAATGAGCAGTTCTTC.

This sequence joins TRBV4-2 and TRBJ2-6; D gene uncertain. Germline V gives CDR1 LGHNA, CDR2 YNFKEQ. V lost 4 bases and J lost 4, with 14 bases in between. The CDR3 sequence is 16 residues long. The CDR3 loop reads CASSPGPPCGANVLTF. CDR3 in DNA: TGTGCCAGCAGCCCCGGGCCCCCCTGCGGGGCCAACGTCCTGACTTTC.

This clonotype was seen at least ten times. This chain connects TRBV20-1 to TRBJ2-5; unclear D gene. The V gene lost 5 bases and the J gene lost 4 bases, with 17 bases spanning the gap. CDR1 is DFQATT and CDR2 is SNEGSKA in the germline V gene (reference sequence). CDR3 length equals 14 residues. DNA of the CDR3: TGCAGTGCTCCCGTCGCGCACTTACGAGAGACCCAGTACTTC. This translates into CSAPVAHLRETQYF.

There are a few counts of this clonotype. The V and J genes are TRBV7-2 and TRBJ2-7, with 10 bases that match TRBD2. The V and J ends lost 0 bases and 4 bases, in that order; junction bases with no gene match: 6. Germline CDR1 reads SGHTA; CDR2 reads FQGNSA. This CDR3 is built from 16 residues. The CDR3 DNA reads TGTGCCAGCAGCTTAGCCATATGGACTAGCGGATACGAGCAGTACTTC. Protein sequence: CASSLAIWTSGYEQYF. The full variable domain, in which reference TRBV7-2 and TRBJ2-7 provide the parts outside the CDR3, is GAGVSQSPSNKVTEKGKDVELRCDPISGHTALYWYRQSLGQGLEFLIYFQGNSAPDKSGLPSDRFSAERTGGSVSTLTIQRTQQEDSAVYLCASSLAIWTSGYEQYFGPGTRLTVT.

This clonotype has a count of ten or more. The rearrangement links TRBV20-1 to TRBJ2-1, with 7 positions matching TRBD2. The CDR3 is 17 amino acids. Per the germline V gene, CDR1 is DFQATT and CDR2 is SNEGSKA (reference sequence). Losses at the gene ends were 0 bases for V and 7 bases for J; bases not matched to a gene: 15. The chain's CDR3 is CSARENLGGGPYNEQFF. CDR3 sequence (DNA): TGCAGTGCTAGAGAGAACCTCGGGGGAGGGCCGTATAATGAGCAGTTCTTC.

The V gene is TRBV12-3 or TRBV12-4, the J gene TRBJ2-3, with D perhaps TRBD2 (5 bases). There are 15 residues in the CDR3. Trimming removed 4 bases at V and 0 bases at J, with 11 bases between. CDR3 region: CASSSDWTSTDTQYF. CDR3 in DNA: TGTGCCAGCAGTTCAGACTGGACTAGCACAGATACGCAGTATTTT.

Many counts were recorded for this clonotype. The rearrangement uses TRBV20-1 and TRBJ2-5, with a tentative D call TRBD2 (6 bases). The V and J ends lost 6 bases and 2 bases respectively, with 10 bases between them. Germline-derived CDR1 and CDR2 are DFQATT and SNEGSKA (reference sequence). The CDR3 runs to 12 residues. The CDR3 protein is CSARGIQETQYF. CDR3 bases: TGCAGTGCACGGGGGATTCAAGAGACCCAGTACTTC.

This clonotype was detected a few times. This chain uses TRBV10-3 with TRBJ1-4, with 7 bases fitting TRBD1. Germline V gene sequence: CDR1 ENHRY, CDR2 SYGVKD. The J segment lost 8 bases and the V segment lost 8 bases, leaving 11 bases of the junction unmatched. The CDR3 totals 14 residues. CDR3 DNA sequence: TGTGCCATCGGGCAGGGGGTGGAGGGCGAAAAACTGTTTTTT. Translated: CAIGQGVEGEKLFF.

This clonotype was detected a few times. The chain employs TRBV5-1 and TRBJ2-3; D may be TRBD1 (5 bases). Germline V gives CDR1 SGHRS, CDR2 YFSETQ. CDR3 length equals 15 residues. Trimming removed 0 bases from V and 0 bases from J, with 8 bases in between. The CDR3 region is CASSLGQISTDTQYF. The CDR3 coding sequence is TGCGCCAGCAGCTTGGGACAGATAAGCACAGATACGCAGTATTTT.

This chain connects TRBV2 to TRBJ2-5; TRBD1 matches at 9 bases. The CDR3 totals 15 residues. From germline, CDR1 is SNHLY and CDR2 FYNNEI. V dropped 4 bases and J dropped 4; count of bases not matched to a gene: 7. CDR3 sequence: CASSAPTGGGETQYF. CDR3 coding DNA: TGTGCCAGCAGTGCCCCTACAGGGGGCGGAGAGACCCAGTACTTC.

This clonotype was recorded many times. J is TRBJ2-2 and V is TRBV12-3 or TRBV12-4; D call uncertain. Trimming left V 2 bases short and J 2 bases short, with 3 bases between. CDR3 length: 13 residues. The CDR3 DNA reads as TGTGCCAGCAGTTTAATAAACACCGGGGAGCTGTTTTTT. Amino acids: CASSLINTGELFF.

This clonotype was observed at least ten times. The rearrangement links TRBV12-3 or TRBV12-4 to TRBJ2-5; D might be TRBD1 or TRBD2, each matching 5 bases. The CDR3 contains 13 residues. Trimming removed 2 bases at V and 9 bases at J, with 13 bases between. CDR3 sequence reads: CASSLTGPSAQYF. CDR3 coding DNA: TGTGCCAGCAGTTTAACGGGACCCTCGGCCCAGTACTTC.

This clonotype occurred many times. The V and J genes are TRBV12-3 or TRBV12-4 and TRBJ2-2; the D is unclear. This CDR3 has 12 residues. V lost 6 bases, J lost 6 bases, and 8 bases lay in between. Here the CDR3 reads CASRVASGELFF. The CDR3 bases are TGTGCCAGCAGGGTAGCTTCCGGGGAGCTGTTTTTT.

This chain links TRBV20-1 with TRBJ2-5; 11 bases are a match to TRBD1. The V and J ends lost 5 bases and 1 base, in that order; junction bases with no gene match: 0. Germline V gives CDR1 DFQATT, CDR2 SNEGSKA (reference sequence). This CDR3 is 13 amino acids long. This CDR3 is CSAGQGAQETQYF. CDR3 bases: TGCAGTGCTGGACAGGGGGCCCAAGAGACCCAGTACTTC.

This clonotype appeared a few times. The chain links TRBV12-3 or TRBV12-4 to TRBJ2-5; TRBD1 aligns across 10 bases. This CDR3 has 15 residues. With 6 bases clipped from V and 3 bases from J, the junction kept 7 bases outside the gene matches. The CDR3 is CASRPGQGIEETQYF. The CDR3 DNA follows: TGTGCCAGCAGGCCGGGACAGGGGATAGAAGAGACCCAGTACTTC.

The chain joins TRBV10-2 to TRBJ1-2; D is unclear. Deletions cut 2 bases from V and 4 bases from J, with 11 bases between. CDR3 length: 14 residues. In germline, CDR1 is WSHSY, CDR2 SAAADI. CDR3 sequence: CASSEVSETYGYTF. The CDR3 bases are TGCGCCAGCAGTGAGGTTTCAGAAACCTATGGCTACACCTTC.

This clonotype appeared many times. V usage is TRBV10-3 and J usage is TRBJ2-7; 7 bases match TRBD1. The germline CDR1 and CDR2 sequences are ENHRY and SYGVKD. The CDR3 loop spans 12 amino acids. V was pared by 6 bases and J by 5 bases, with 4 bases of the junction left unmatched. CDR3 region: CAISDRVHEQYF. The CDR3 DNA is TGTGCCATCAGCGACAGGGTCCACGAGCAGTACTTC.

Only a few counts were recorded for this clonotype. J is TRBJ2-5 and V is TRBV5-1; D remains ambiguous. CDR3 length equals 13 residues. Germline CDR1 reads SGHRS; CDR2 reads YFSETQ. Trimming removed 3 bases from V and 5 bases from J, with 11 bases in between. CDR3 region: CASSSGVEETQYF. Here the CDR3 DNA reads TGCGCCAGCAGCTCCGGTGTAGAGGAGACCCAGTACTTC.